Listed below are T cell receptor beta chains from one sample, sequenced in a study of cytomegalovirus exposure and HLA in healthy donors. Sequencing was performed with immunoSEQ multiplex PCR; in TCRdb, only in-frame clones are kept and a portion is missing. In the table there are 90,000 or so clones, less than 80% of which are singletons. The sequencing input was PBMCs. These receptors were obtained from a woman in her 40s in good health and CMV-seronegative. The CDR3 runs from the conserved cysteine through the conserved F or W. Each record gives: J gene, D gene, CDR3 length, clone size, V gene, CDR3 DNA, CDR3 protein. A D gene is named only where the DNA matches it firmly. Clone size is not always given. Where it is, it says once, few, many or a class for expanded clones.

TRBJ1-2,-,12,few,TRBV6-5,TGTGCCAGCAGAAACGGAGAAAGTGGCTACACCTTC,CASRNGESGYTF
TRBJ2-7,-,13,-,TRBV5-8,TGTGCCAGCAGCCGGACTGTGACCTACGAGCAGTACTTC,CASSRTVTYEQYF
TRBJ2-7,-,12,once,TRBV15,TGTGCCACCAGCAGTTCCGGGTTCGAGCAGTACTTC,CATSSSGFEQYF
TRBJ2-7,-,14,-,TRBV28,TGTGCCAGCAGTGCGGTAGCGGAAAATTACGAGCAGTACTTC,CASSAVAENYEQYF
TRBJ2-3,TRBD2,16,-,TRBV9,TGTGCCAGCAGCCCTGAGGGGACTAGCCCCACAGATACGCAGTATTTT,CASSPEGTSPTDTQYF
TRBJ1-5,TRBD1,15,-,TRBV15,TGTGCCACCAGCAGAGAAGGACAGGGAGTACATCCCCAGCATTTT,CATSREGQGVHPQHF
TRBJ1-2,TRBD1,12,-,TRBV2,TGTGCCAGCAGCGAAGACAGGGCCGGCTACACCTTC,CASSEDRAGYTF
TRBJ2-1,-,14,-,TRBV12-5,TGTGCTAGTGGTTTGGTACATGGCTACAATGAGCAGTTCTTC,CASGLVHGYNEQFF
TRBJ2-3,-,12,-,TRBV7-9,TGTGCCAGCGCGGGCTACACAGATACGCAGTATTTT,CASAGYTDTQYF
TRBJ1-4,-,14,-,TRBV7-2,TGTGCCAGCAGTTCCGGGGTATCGTTAGGAAAACTGTTTTTT,CASSSGVSLGKLFF
TRBJ1-1,TRBD1,15,-,TRBV28,TGTGCCAGCAGCTCCCGAACAGGGGTGAACACTGAAGCTTTCTTT,CASSSRTGVNTEAFF
TRBJ1-1,-,15,once,TRBV7-6,TGTGCCAGCAGCTCGCAACAGGGCGTAGGGACTGAAGCTTTCTTT,CASSSQQGVGTEAFF
TRBJ2-1,-,14,once,TRBV6-4,TGTGCCAGCAGTGATGGGCCAGGGGTCGATGAGCAGTTCTTC,CASSDGPGVDEQFF
TRBJ1-4,-,12,-,TRBV7-8,TGTGCCAGCAGCTTAGTTCTAGGCAAACTGTTTTTT,CASSLVLGKLFF
TRBJ2-7,TRBD1,16,-,TRBV28,TGTGCCAGCAGTCAACTCCCGGGACAGGGGGCCCACGAGCAGTACTTC,CASSQLPGQGAHEQYF
TRBJ2-2,-,16,-,TRBV5-5,TGTGCCAGCAGCTTACGGGGGGCGGGCAACACCGGGGAGCTGTTTTTT,CASSLRGAGNTGELFF
TRBJ1-1,-,13,few,TRBV28,TGTGCCAGCAGTTCCCCGGGAGGCAGGGAAGCTTTCTTT,CASSSPGGREAFF
TRBJ2-1,TRBD2,13,-,TRBV28,TGTGCCAGCAGTTTAAAGCGGGAGGCTGAGCAGTTCTTC,CASSLKREAEQFF
TRBJ2-7,-,15,-,TRBV7-9,TGTGCCAGCAGCCCCCCAGCTGTTGGAGGGCGAGAGCAGTACTTC,CASSPPAVGGREQYF
TRBJ2-1,TRBD1,15,-,TRBV29-1,TGCAGCGTTGGATTAAAGGACAGGGCCCCTCAGGAGCAGTTCTTC,CSVGLKDRAPQEQFF
TRBJ2-2,-,13,-,TRBV11-1,TGTGCCAGCAGCGCTAAGGGGGCCGGGGAGCTGTTTTTT,CASSAKGAGELFF
TRBJ2-3,TRBD2,16,-,TRBV6-4,TGTGCCAGCAGTGTTATCCGGGGGGGGTACACAGATACGCAGTATTTT,CASSVIRGGYTDTQYF
TRBJ2-7,TRBD2,14,-,TRBV9,TGTGCCAGCAGCGCCGGCGGGGGGACCTACGAGCAGTACTTC,CASSAGGGTYEQYF
TRBJ2-2,TRBD1,16,-,TRBV9,TGTGCCAGCAGCGTAGGGACAGGGGGCATGGGCGGGGAGCTGTTTTTT,CASSVGTGGMGGELFF
TRBJ2-7,TRBD1,18,-,TRBV27,TGTGCCAGCAGTCCCCAACCTCCTGGGACAGCGGCCAACTACGAGCAGTACTTC,CASSPQPPGTAANYEQYF
TRBJ2-7,TRBD2,15,-,TRBV5-1,TGCGCCAGCAGCTTGGGGGTAGCGGGAGGTTACGAGCAGTACTTC,CASSLGVAGGYEQYF
TRBJ1-2,-,13,-,TRBV12-2,TGTGCATCACCGGAGGGGATTAGCTATGGCTACACCTTC,CASPEGISYGYTF
TRBJ2-3,-,12,few,TRBV4-1,TGCGCCAGCAGCCTATCTCCAGATACGCAGTATTTT,CASSLSPDTQYF
TRBJ1-2,TRBD1,14,-,TRBV28,TGTGCCAGCAGTCCCGGGACAGCTAACTATGGCTACACCTTC,CASSPGTANYGYTF
TRBJ2-1,-,16,-,TRBV9,TGTGCCAGCAGCTTAACCTCCCAGCGGATTTACAATGAGCAGTTCTTC,CASSLTSQRIYNEQFF
TRBJ1-5,TRBD1,15,-,TRBV30,TGTGCCTGGAGATCGACAGGGGGAGGCAATCAGCCCCAGCATTTT,CAWRSTGGGNQPQHF
TRBJ2-3,TRBD2,15,-,TRBV19,TGTGCCAGTAGTATCCGGGGAGGGAGGACAGATACGCAGTATTTT,CASSIRGGRTDTQYF
TRBJ1-1,-,14,few,TRBV10-3,TGTGCCATCAGTGAGTCCCGGGGGAGAGCGGAAGCTTTCTTT,CAISESRGRAEAFF
TRBJ1-2,-,13,-,TRBV7-9,TGTGCCAGCAGGTCCTCGGGAGGGGGAGGCTACACCTTC,CASRSSGGGGYTF
TRBJ2-1,TRBD2,11,-,TRBV7-8,TGTGCCAGCAGCCTAGCGGCCGAGCAGTTCTTC,CASSLAAEQFF
TRBJ2-7,TRBD2,16,-,TRBV28,TGTGCCAGCAGTTTATTTAGCGGGAGAGGAACCTACGAGCAGTACTTC,CASSLFSGRGTYEQYF
TRBJ2-1,TRBD2,14,few,TRBV6-5,TGTGCCAGCAGGTGGGGGAGGGCCGCGTATGAGCAGTTCTTC,CASRWGRAAYEQFF
TRBJ1-5,TRBD1,13,-,TRBV28,TGTGCCAGCAGTGGAGGGGGCAACAAGCCCCAGCATTTT,CASSGGGNKPQHF
TRBJ1-2,-,13,-,TRBV29-1,TGCAGCGTGGCGACACTGACCGGATCAGGCTACACCTTC,CSVATLTGSGYTF
TRBJ1-2,-,13,-,TRBV7-9,TGTGCCAGCAGCCTCGCCGGGGGGGATGGCTACACCTTC,CASSLAGGDGYTF
TRBJ1-1,TRBD1,14,-,TRBV19,TGTGCCAGTAGGATCGGACAGGGAATCACTGAAGCTTTCTTT,CASRIGQGITEAFF
TRBJ2-2,-,15,few,TRBV27,TGTGCCAGCAGTTCCGGGACTCCGGGCACCGGGGAGCTGTTTTTT,CASSSGTPGTGELFF
TRBJ2-3,TRBD2,18,-,TRBV7-9,TGTGCCAGCAGCTTGGGACTAGCGGGAGGGAGGGGCACAGATACGCAGTATTTT,CASSLGLAGGRGTDTQYF
TRBJ1-1,-,17,-,TRBV27,TGTGCCAGCAGGCGCTCCCCAGGGTCCGCTATGAACACTGAAGCTTTCTTT,CASRRSPGSAMNTEAFF
TRBJ1-5,TRBD1,15,-,TRBV28,TGTGCCAGCAGTTCCGGACAGGCTGGCAATCAGCCCCAGCATTTT,CASSSGQAGNQPQHF
TRBJ1-1,TRBD1,16,-,TRBV19,TGTGCCAGTAGTATATTTATGGGACAGATGAACACTGAAGCTTTCTTT,CASSIFMGQMNTEAFF
TRBJ1-1,TRBD1,15,few,TRBV4-1,TGCGCCAGCAGCCAGAAGGGGGCCGGGAACACTGAAGCTTTCTTT,CASSQKGAGNTEAFF
TRBJ1-4,TRBD1,14,-,TRBV15,TGTGCCACCAGCAGGGACAGGGGCAATGAAAAACTGTTTTTT,CATSRDRGNEKLFF
TRBJ1-2,-,9,-,TRBV19,TGTGCCAGTAGTAGCCGGGAAACCTTC,CASSSRETF
TRBJ1-1,TRBD1,14,-,TRBV6-5,TGTGCCAGCATGAGGACAGGACCTTTGTCTGAAGCTTTCTTT,CASMRTGPLSEAFF
TRBJ2-3,-,14,-,TRBV23-1,TGCGCCACCGGAGTTAGACAGTCCACAGATACGCAGTATTTT,CATGVRQSTDTQYF
TRBJ2-1,-,16,-,TRBV7-7,TGTGCTAGCAGCTTAGCGGCCTCGTCCGGGTTCAATGAGCAGTTCTTC,CASSLAASSGFNEQFF
TRBJ1-1,TRBD1,16,-,TRBV9,TGTGCCAGCAGCGTAGTTACAGGGGCATGGAACACTGAAGCTTTCTTT,CASSVVTGAWNTEAFF
TRBJ2-2,-,15,-,TRBV7-9,TGTGCCAGCAGTCTTACAGGTCCCAACACCGGGGAGCTGTTTTTT,CASSLTGPNTGELFF
TRBJ2-7,TRBD2,15,-,TRBV5-8,TGTGCCAGCAGCCCGCTAGCGGGAGGGGCCTACGAGCAGTACTTC,CASSPLAGGAYEQYF
TRBJ2-6,-,16,-,TRBV6-4,TGTGCCAGCAGTGACCAACCACAACCTGGGGCCAACGTCCTGACTTTC,CASSDQPQPGANVLTF
TRBJ2-5,TRBD2,16,-,TRBV4-2,TGTGCCAGCAGCCAAGATAGCGGTAGCGGGAGAGAGACCCAGTACTTC,CASSQDSGSGRETQYF
TRBJ1-1,-,13,many,TRBV27,TGTGCCAGCAGTTTATTGTTTGGCACGGGAGCTTTCTTT,CASSLLFGTGAFF